This T cell receptor (beta chain) was observed in a study of cytomegalovirus exposure and HLA in healthy donors. The PCR contained 60 Vbeta and 13 Jbeta primers. Clones were read by immunoSEQ multiplex PCR, and TCRdb kept only the in-frame ones, dropping some. Here the sample spans some 120,000 clones, 73% being singletons. The V gene's germline CDR1 is SGHRS and CDR2 YFSETQ. This CDR3 region has 18 residues. The junction had 9 bases not matched to a gene; V was cut back by 0 bases and J by 3 bases. Source material: PBMCs. V is TRBV5-1 and J is TRBJ2-7; 13 nucleotides align to TRBD2. This sequence was found in a woman aged 25-40 years in good health and CMV-seronegative. Here the CDR3 DNA reads TGCGCCAGCAGCTTGGTTGGGACTAGCGGGATAACAGGCTACGAGCAGTACTTC. This gives the protein CASSLVGTSGITGYEQYF.